In its sample, the clone carrying this TCR beta chain was seen many times. Its antigen remains unidentified. This sample is drawn from a study of T cell repertoires in cytomegalovirus infection. Study as a whole: Both CMV infection and a matching HLA type were indicated by public TCR beta signatures. Overall study results and limits: Ex vivo responses were dominated by HLA-C-restricted CMV-specific TCR beta clonotypes.

The V segment lost 5 bases and the J segment 4 bases; nucleotides outside the gene matches: 7. The CDR3 runs to 14 residues. Germline CDR1 and CDR2: MNHNS and SASEGT. TCRdb re-called the reads with MiXCR, one entry per CDR3 protein. The sample yields some 310,000 distinct CDR3 sequences, 20% to 25% seen once. The source is a human donor in good health (CMV status not recorded). Some clones in this sample may be carry-over from other donors' samples. The rearrangement links TRBV6-1 to TRBJ2-7; 8 bases map to TRBD2. The sample consisted of cultured PBMCs, taken from culture after CMV antigen stimulation. The CDR3 loop is CASSSPSGFYEQYF. DNA of the CDR3: TGTGCCAGCAGTTCTCCTAGCGGGTTTTACGAGCAGTACTTC.